The clone carrying this T cell receptor beta chain has only one observation. As yet, its antigen is unknown. One end of the junction does not line up with germline, which may come from a read error. This entry comes from a study of T cell repertoires in cytomegalovirus infection. On the study more broadly: It can be stated that public TCR beta signatures indicated CMV infection as well as a matching HLA type.

Study outcomes and limitations: Dominating the ex vivo response were HLA-C-restricted CMV-specific TCR beta clonotypes.

TCRdb re-derived calls from the reads in MiXCR, one entry per CDR3 protein. The sample yields about 600,000 distinct CDR3 sequences, around 24% seen once. CDR3 length: 13 amino acids. The germline gives CDR1 SEHNR, CDR2 FQNEAQ (reference sequence). The rearrangement links TRBV7-9 to TRBJ1-5; D is unresolved. Sequencing was carried out using CD8+ T cells from PBMCs. The TCR was taken from a human donor in good health (CMV status not recorded). Some clones in this sample may be carry-over from other donors' samples. In nucleotides, the CDR3 is TGTGCTAGCAGCCACGGGCGCAATCAGCCCCAGCATTTT. This encodes CASSHGRNQPQHF. Using reference TRBV7-9 and TRBJ1-5 for the parts outside the CDR3, the full variable domain is DTGVSQNPRHKITKRGQNVTFRCDPISEHNRLYWYRQTLGQGPEFLTYFQNEAQLEKSRLLSDRFSAERPKGSFSTLEIQRTEQGDSAMYLCASSHGRNQPQHFGDGTRLSIL.